This T cell receptor (beta chain) emerged from a study of post-analysis software for immune sequencing data. Overall study: Patients had relapsing-remitting, secondary progressive or progressive-relapsing multiple sclerosis; some lacked subtype.

Points on this clonotype: Its antigen is not identified.

TCR beta libraries were prepared from cDNA with unique molecular identifiers. Researchers reported 400,000 to 550,000 cDNA molecules coming from around 1 to 9.1 million T cells. TCRdb used MiXCR to reprocess the PCR reads, holding one entry per CDR3 protein. The table has roughly 430,000 distinct CDR3 sequences, 30% to 40% seen once; the top ten hold 7.5% to 8.5%. Findings of the study overall: By F measure, strong co-clustering occurred among samples prepared in the same batch. Multiple sclerosis patients showed significantly lower normalized Chao1 diversity than controls did. In patients, about five TRBV segments were more frequent than in controls, with TRBV5-6, TRBV5-1 and TRBV20-1 among them.

Unmatched junction bases numbered 4, after V lost 6 bases and J lost 0 bases. The CDR3 totals 13 residues. Germline assignment: CDR1 SQVTM and CDR2 ANQGSEA. The rearrangement uses TRBV29-1 and TRBJ1-1; 7 nucleotides match TRBD1. This clonotype was obtained from a girl aged 2 to 9 with multiple sclerosis. Sequenced material: blood. CDR3 nucleotides: TGCAGCGTATTCGGGACAGTGAACACTGAAGCTTTCTTT. Its translation is CSVFGTVNTEAFF.